The entry that follows covers one T cell receptor beta chain sequence. The data derive from a study of blood T cells in healthy people across ages. The second PCR ran roughly 6 to 11 cycles with a sample-barcoded 5' primer and J-beta primers. TCRdb reprocessed the 5' RACE reads with MiXCR, giving one entry per CDR3 protein. The sample records roughly 1,700,000 distinct CDR3 sequences, 25% to 30% being singletons. This receptor was taken from a woman aged 30 to 39 in good health. Specimen: blood.

CDR3 DNA sequence: TGTGCCAGCTCACCCGAACCACTGAGAAACACTGAAGCTTTCTTT. Its translation is CASSPEPLRNTEAFF. This sequence joins TRBV18 and TRBJ1-1; D call uncertain. CDR1 is KGHSH, CDR2 LQKENI, per germline. This CDR3 is built from 15 residues. Trimming cost V 3 bases and J 2 bases, with 13 bases left between them.